These 30 T cell receptor beta chains originate from one sample sequenced in a study of blood T cell repertoires in COVID-19. Libraries were prepared by immunoSEQ multiplex PCR; TCRdb keeps only in-frame clonotypes and omits some of them. The sample has some 250,000 clones, roughly nine tenths seen once; the top ten hold approximately 12%. Input material: peripheral blood. Source of these receptors: a woman in her twenties or thirties with COVID-19, enrolled during active disease.

This sequence joins TRBV5-1 and TRBJ1-1; tentatively, D is TRBD1 (6 bases). CDR1 SGHRS and CDR2 YFSETQ come from the germline V gene. The CDR3 contains 11 residues. The V end lost 4 bases, the J end lost 8 bases, and 9 bases lay between the germline ends. This CDR3 reads CASSPGTEAFF. The CDR3 DNA reads as TGCGCCAGCAGCCCGGGGACAGAAGCTTTCTTT.

This chain links TRBV13 with TRBJ2-7; a possible D gene is TRBD2 (5 bases). There are 13 residues in the CDR3. Germline lookup yields CDR1 PRHDT and CDR2 FYEKMQ (reference sequence). Trimming cost V 5 bases and J 3 bases, with 11 bases left between them. The CDR3, as DNA: TGTGCCAGCAGCCTGACTACCAACTACGAGCAGTACTTC. This translates into CASSLTTNYEQYF.

V and J are TRBV6-5 and TRBJ1-4, with D unclear. V lost 2 bases to trimming and J lost 2 bases, with 9 bases between them. Germline V CDR1 and CDR2: MNHEY, SVGAGI. The CDR3 is 15 residues long. The DNA of the CDR3 is TGTGCCAGCAGTTACCGAGGGTTTACTAATGAAAAACTGTTTTTT. It is translated as CASSYRGFTNEKLFF.

This chain joins TRBV5-1 and TRBJ2-6; 7 bases agree with TRBD2. This CDR3 is 18 amino acids long. Trimming removed 1 base from V and 2 bases from J; junction bases left unmatched: 9. The germline CDR1 and CDR2 sequences are SGHRS and YFSETQ. Here the CDR3 reads CASSLNAGEYTGANVLTF. The CDR3 coding sequence is TGCGCCAGCAGCTTGAATGCGGGGGAATACACTGGGGCCAACGTCCTGACTTTC.

The genes are TRBV2 and TRBJ2-5, with D perhaps TRBD1 (6 bases). V was trimmed by 10 bases and J by 4 bases, leaving 19 bases between them. The CDR3 length is 14 residues. Germline values: CDR1 SNHLY, CDR2 FYNNEI. The CDR3 nucleotides read TGTGCCACCTCTGCCGGACAGCTAACAGAGACCCAGTACTTC. As protein: CATSAGQLTETQYF.

The chain is built from TRBV11-2 and TRBJ2-3, with D possibly being TRBD1 (7 bases). Looked up from germline, CDR1 is SGHAT and CDR2 is FQNNGV. V was clipped by 5 bases and J by 3 bases, with 21 bases between them. This CDR3 has 17 residues. The CDR3 is CASSATWAGGWTDTQYF. The CDR3 DNA follows: TGTGCCAGCAGCGCGACTTGGGCAGGGGGGTGGACAGATACGCAGTATTTT.

This clone was seen just once. This sequence joins TRBV18 and TRBJ1-2; D is undetermined. The CDR3 length is 15 residues. Germline lookup yields CDR1 KGHSH and CDR2 LQKENI. Trimming took 2 bases from V and 5 from J, leaving 15 bases between them. The CDR3 spells CASSPSHPTPYGYTF. The CDR3 bases are TGTGCCAGCTCACCAAGCCACCCCACCCCGTATGGCTACACCTTC.

This chain connects TRBV30 to TRBJ1-1, with a tentative D call TRBD1 (6 bases). The V gene lost 7 bases and the J gene lost 7 bases, with 31 bases spanning the gap. There are 17 residues in the CDR3. The germline V gene has CDR1 GTSNPN and CDR2 SVGIG (reference sequence). This CDR3 reads CASGSAGALTLVGEAFF. CDR3 nucleotides: TGTGCCTCCGGAAGTGCAGGGGCCCTCACACTCGTTGGTGAAGCTTTCTTT.

This clone appeared a single time. The chain employs TRBV6-5 and TRBJ2-2; D perhaps matches TRBD1 (5 bases). This CDR3 has 14 amino acids. V lost 6 bases to trimming and J lost 2 bases, with 10 bases between them. Per germline, CDR1 MNHEY and CDR2 SVGAGI. CDR3 DNA sequence: TGTGCCAGCAGGATGACAGAAAACACCGGGGAGCTGTTTTTT. Its protein product is CASRMTENTGELFF.

The CDR3 DNA follows: TGCAGCGTTGACGGGACTAGCGGGTCGGGGGAGACCCAGTACTTC. This gives the protein CSVDGTSGSGETQYF. The V call is TRBV29-1, the J call TRBJ2-5; 12 nucleotides agree with TRBD2. V gave up 3 bases and J gave up 5 bases; unmatched junction bases: 7. Germline V gene sequence: CDR1 SQVTM, CDR2 ANQGSEA. The CDR3 spans 15 residues.

The rearrangement joins TRBV29-1 to TRBJ1-4; TRBD1 agrees at 7 bases. Germline V gives CDR1 SQVTM, CDR2 ANQGSEA. The CDR3 loop spans 15 amino acids. Trimming cost V 6 bases and J 0 bases; bases outside gene matches: 7. The CDR3 DNA follows: TGCAGCGTCGTCGACAGGGTTTCAACTAATGAAAAACTGTTTTTT. It codes for CSVVDRVSTNEKLFF.

The V and J genes are TRBV19 and TRBJ1-5, with 8 bases matching TRBD1. The germline V gene has CDR1 LNHDA and CDR2 SQIVND (reference sequence). The CDR3 covers 16 residues. V was pared by 4 bases and J by 6 bases, with 11 bases of the junction left unmatched. DNA for the CDR3: TGTGCCAGTAGTACCTCCCGAGGACAGGGACGTCAGCCCCAGCATTTT. It encodes CASSTSRGQGRQPQHF.

This chain joins TRBV5-5 and TRBJ2-7; maybe TRBD1 (6 bases). CDR1 and CDR2 (germline): SGHKS, YYEKEE (reference sequence). The CDR3 runs to 16 residues. Deletions cut 3 bases from V and 1 base from J, with 17 bases between. CDR3 in amino acids: CASSSDRLSVSYEQYF. DNA for the CDR3: TGTGCCAGCAGCTCAGACAGGTTAAGCGTTTCCTACGAGCAGTACTTC.

V is TRBV4-1 and J is TRBJ2-3; 11 bases are a match to TRBD2. The germline V gene has CDR1 MGHRA and CDR2 YSYEKL. V was clipped by 1 base and J by 11 bases; unmatched bases: 14. The CDR3 has 17 amino acids. Written as DNA, the CDR3 is TGCGCCAGCAGCCAAGCACTAGCGGGGGATTCCAGATACGGGCAGTATTTT. Its translation: CASSQALAGDSRYGQYF.

This clone has more than one count but fewer than ten. This chain joins TRBV30 and TRBJ1-3; TRBD1 might be the D (5 bases). CDR3 length equals 16 residues. The germline CDR1 and CDR2 sequences are GTSNPN and SVGIG (reference sequence). V was clipped by 3 bases and J by 1 base, with 16 bases between them. CDR3 amino acids: CAWSDDPRDSGNTIYF. In DNA, the CDR3 is TGTGCCTGGAGCGACGACCCCAGGGATTCTGGAAACACCATATATTTT. The entire variable domain, with the rest obtained from reference TRBV30 and TRBJ1-3, is as follows: SQTIHQWPATLVQPVGSPLSLECTVEGTSNPNLYWYRQAAGRGLQLLFYSVGIGQISSEVPQNLSASRPQDRQFILSSKKLLLSDSGFYLCAWSDDPRDSGNTIYFGEGSWLTVV.

The chain has TRBV29-1 and TRBJ2-7, with unresolved D. The CDR3 runs to 13 residues. Per germline, CDR1 SQVTM and CDR2 ANQGSEA. Deletions cut 1 base from V and 6 bases from J, with 13 bases between. The CDR3 bases are TGCAGCGTTGAAGTTTCATGGAGTGCCGAGCAGTACTTC. The encoded protein is CSVEVSWSAEQYF.

The rearrangement links TRBV15 to TRBJ1-1; 9 nucleotides match TRBD1. In germline, CDR1 is LNHNV, CDR2 YYDKDF (reference sequence). V was pared by 2 bases and J by 0 bases, with 7 bases of the junction left unmatched. The CDR3 contains 17 residues. The CDR3 sequence is CATSRTRTGVMNTEAFF. The CDR3 DNA is TGTGCCACCAGCAGAACTAGGACAGGGGTAATGAACACTGAAGCTTTCTTT.

The rearrangement links TRBV5-6 to TRBJ2-7; D possibly corresponds to TRBD2 (5 bases). The CDR3 is 15 residues long. V lost 2 bases and J 1 base, leaving 13 bases between the germline ends. CDR1 and CDR2 (germline): SGHDT, YYEEEE. This CDR3 reads CASSFPEEVSYEQYF. In DNA form, the CDR3 reads TGTGCCAGCAGCTTCCCCGAGGAGGTATCCTACGAGCAGTACTTC. Drawing the rest from reference TRBV5-6 and TRBJ2-7, the complete variable domain is DAGVTQSPTHLIKTRGQQVTLRCSPKSGHDTVSWYQQALGQGPQFIFQYYEEEERQRGNFPDRFSGHQFPNYSSELNVNALLLGDSALYLCASSFPEEVSYEQYFGPGTRLTVT.

J is TRBJ2-3 and V is TRBV29-1; 10 bases line up with TRBD1. The CDR3 has 15 amino acids. V was pared by 3 bases and J by 9 bases, with 12 bases of the junction left unmatched. Germline assignment: CDR1 SQVTM and CDR2 ANQGSEA. Written as DNA, the CDR3 is TGCAGCGTTGACCAGGGGACAGGGGTCGGCGAGACGCAGTATTTT. Its protein is CSVDQGTGVGETQYF.

The rearrangement uses TRBV2 and TRBJ2-7; 7 nucleotides line up with TRBD1. The CDR3 length is 16 residues. Per germline, CDR1 SNHLY and CDR2 FYNNEI. With 6 bases clipped from V and 0 bases from J, the junction kept 11 bases outside the gene matches. The CDR3 region is CASSRPGTEVSYEQYF. Here the CDR3 DNA reads TGTGCCAGCAGCCGTCCCGGGACAGAGGTCTCCTACGAGCAGTACTTC.

For this clone: Other DNA sequences in this specimen translate into the identical CDR3. The V gene is TRBV5-1, the J gene TRBJ1-6; 8 bases match TRBD1. Germline V gives CDR1 SGHRS, CDR2 YFSETQ. There are 14 residues in the CDR3. V shed 2 bases, J shed 6 bases, and the junction held 1 base outside the gene matches. CDR3 coding DNA: TGCGCCAGCAGCTTAGACAGGGGTAATTCACCCCTCCACTTT. It is translated as CASSLDRGNSPLHF. The whole variable domain, filled in from reference TRBV5-1 and TRBJ1-6, reads KAGVTQTPRYLIKTRGQQVTLSCSPISGHRSVSWYQQTPGQGLQFLFEYFSETQRNKGNFPGRFSGRQFSNSRSEMNVSTLELGDSALYLCASSLDRGNSPLHFGNGTRLTVT.

J is TRBJ2-3 and V is TRBV9; D might be TRBD2 (6 bases). The V gene lost 4 bases and the J gene lost 2 bases, with 17 bases spanning the gap. The CDR3 has 16 residues. Germline CDR1 SGDLS, CDR2 YYNGEE. For the CDR3, the DNA is TGTGCCAGCAGCCCCGAGGCGGGGATAGACACAGATACGCAGTATTTT. It specifies CASSPEAGIDTDTQYF.

The J gene is TRBJ2-1, the V gene TRBV10-2; 9 bases align to TRBD2. The junction had 5 bases not matched to a gene; V was cut back by 3 bases and J by 8 bases. The CDR3 sequence is 14 residues long. Germline V gives CDR1 WSHSY, CDR2 SAAADI. CDR3 coding DNA: TGCGCCAGCAGTGATGGCGGGGGGGCCTATGAGCAGTTCTTC. Protein: CASSDGGGAYEQFF.

At least ten counts were recorded for this clone. This rearrangement joins TRBV28 to TRBJ2-1; D not certain. CDR1 is MDHEN and CDR2 is SYDVKM in the germline V gene. Trimming pared 6 bases from V and 15 bases from J, leaving 18 bases between. This CDR3 is built from 12 residues. The CDR3 here is CASRSTRLTPFF. Here the CDR3 DNA reads TGTGCCAGCAGATCAACCCGACTGACTCCGTTCTTC.

This clone came up once. The chain combines TRBV27 with TRBJ2-2; tentative D call: TRBD1 (6 bases). The CDR3 is made up of 16 amino acids. Germline CDR1 is MNHEY and CDR2 is SMNVEV (reference sequence). V gave up 3 bases and J gave up 1 base, with 12 bases separating them. DNA of the CDR3: TGTGCCAGCAGTTTCTCCGGACAGTTGAACACCGGGGAGCTGTTTTTT. Protein product: CASSFSGQLNTGELFF.

The table lists this clone with a count of one. The chain uses TRBV18 and TRBJ1-4, with 8 bases lining up with TRBD1. The CDR3 is made up of 15 amino acids. Germline trimming cut 4 bases from V and 5 bases from J; bases unmatched to any gene: 6. Germline V gene sequence: CDR1 KGHSH, CDR2 LQKENI. The CDR3 here is CASSQGTGENEKLFF. In DNA, the CDR3 is TGTGCCAGCTCACAGGGGACAGGCGAAAATGAAAAACTGTTTTTT.

V usage is TRBV5-1 and J usage is TRBJ2-3; no clear D. The V gene lost 0 bases and the J gene lost 2 bases, with 7 bases spanning the gap. Germline assignment: CDR1 SGHRS and CDR2 YFSETQ. The CDR3 is 14 amino acids. In DNA, the CDR3 is TGCGCCAGCAGCTTGGAGCGAGACACAGATACGCAGTATTTT. It encodes CASSLERDTDTQYF.

The CDR3 region has the DNA TGTGCCAGCAGTTTATCGGGCAGGGGTTATGGCTACACCTTC. Protein product: CASSLSGRGYGYTF. The V gene is TRBV27, the J gene TRBJ1-2; possibly TRBD1 for D (6 bases). This CDR3 spans 14 amino acids. CDR1 and CDR2 (germline): MNHEY, SMNVEV (reference sequence). Trimming took off 0 bases at V and 5 bases at J, with 10 bases between the two ends.

The chain carries TRBV7-9 and TRBJ2-7, with TRBD2 identical over 13 bases. The CDR3 has 17 residues. V shed 1 base, J shed 3 bases, and the junction held 6 bases outside the gene matches. Germline CDR1 SEHNR, CDR2 FQNEAQ (reference sequence). The CDR3 DNA sequence: TGTGCCAGCAGCTTAGGACTAGCGGGGGGCCAGGTCTACGAGCAGTACTTC. Amino acids: CASSLGLAGGQVYEQYF.

This rearrangement joins TRBV25-1 to TRBJ2-3; 12 positions match TRBD2. The CDR3 is 15 residues long. V was pared by 5 bases and J by 3 bases, with 3 bases of the junction left unmatched. Germline assignment: CDR1 MGHDK and CDR2 SYGVNS. CDR3 DNA sequence: TGTGCCAGCAGTCTAGCGGGGGGGCTAACAGATACGCAGTATTTT. Its translation: CASSLAGGLTDTQYF. The whole variable domain, remainder taken from reference TRBV25-1 and TRBJ2-3, is EADIYQTPRYLVIGTGKKITLECSQTMGHDKMYWYQQDPGMELHLIHYSYGVNSTEKGDLSSESTVSRIRTEHFPLTLESARPSHTSQYLCASSLAGGLTDTQYFGPGTRLTVL.